Listed below are T cell receptor beta chains from one sample, sequenced in a study of blood T cell repertoires in COVID-19. Only in-frame clones appear in the TCRdb table, and some are missing; sequencing was by immunoSEQ multiplex PCR. The repertoire holds around 78,000 clones, with 82% as singletons. The sample comprised peripheral blood. The receptors here all came from a human donor in a cohort sampled during active COVID-19. CDR3s leave out the opening cysteine and the closing phenylalanine or tryptophan. D genes are given only for firm matches.

cdr3_aa: ASGTGGQGEAF
v_call: TRBV6-5
j_call: TRBJ1-1
d_call: .
cdr3_length: 11

cdr3_aa: SVEFGSASGYT
v_call: TRBV29-1
j_call: TRBJ1-2
d_call: .
cdr3_length: 11

cdr3_aa: ASTYPPRPSGGLSSYNEQF
v_call: TRBV7-9
j_call: TRBJ2-1
d_call: TRBD2
cdr3_length: 19

cdr3_aa: ASSPDRVYGYT
v_call: TRBV6-5
j_call: TRBJ1-2
d_call: TRBD1
cdr3_length: 11

cdr3_aa: ASTPSADTQY
v_call: TRBV7-2
j_call: TRBJ2-3
d_call: .
cdr3_length: 10

cdr3_aa: ASSSHPGETEAF
v_call: TRBV25-1
j_call: TRBJ1-1
d_call: .
cdr3_length: 12

cdr3_aa: ASSLDSLNTEAF
v_call: TRBV5-1
j_call: TRBJ1-1
d_call: .
cdr3_length: 12

cdr3_aa: ASSQDNILRYEQY
v_call: TRBV4-3
j_call: TRBJ2-7
d_call: .
cdr3_length: 13

cdr3_aa: ATSRGGAPSYEQY
v_call: TRBV15
j_call: TRBJ2-7
d_call: .
cdr3_length: 13

cdr3_aa: ASSSTQGTYNSPLH
v_call: TRBV5-1
j_call: TRBJ1-6
d_call: .
cdr3_length: 14

cdr3_aa: ASSPDSNYGYT
v_call: TRBV2
j_call: TRBJ1-2
d_call: .
cdr3_length: 11

cdr3_aa: AISTSGGTYEQY
v_call: TRBV10-3
j_call: TRBJ2-7
d_call: TRBD2
cdr3_length: 12

cdr3_aa: ATSTGYTGELF
v_call: TRBV15
j_call: TRBJ2-2
d_call: .
cdr3_length: 11